This T cell receptor (beta chain) was recovered during a study of cytomegalovirus exposure and HLA in healthy donors. Study-wide results and limits: The study listed about 150 cytomegalovirus-associated TCR beta chains. Only CMV serostatus was available as immune exposure information. An ancestry cluster, one associated with Asian ancestry, reportedly showed fewer N-insertions than the approximately 650-donor mean in a later analysis.

This clone was seen a few times. Its antigen is not known. Germline CDR1 and CDR2: SGHDT and YYEEEE. Trimming stripped 0 bases from V and 4 bases from J, with 13 bases between. This CDR3 contains 15 residues. The study ran its PCR with 60 Vbeta and 13 Jbeta primers. Clones were sequenced by immunoSEQ multiplex PCR, and TCRdb holds only the in-frame ones, with some missing. The data hold 100,000 to 150,000 clones, with more than 15% observed a single time. This receptor was obtained from a female donor in good health and CMV-seropositive. Sequenced input: PBMCs. This chain joins TRBV5-6 and TRBJ1-2; D unclear. CDR3 in DNA: TGTGCCAGCAGCTTGGGGGCGCGGGGTGGCTATGGCTACACCTTC. As protein: CASSLGARGGYGYTF.